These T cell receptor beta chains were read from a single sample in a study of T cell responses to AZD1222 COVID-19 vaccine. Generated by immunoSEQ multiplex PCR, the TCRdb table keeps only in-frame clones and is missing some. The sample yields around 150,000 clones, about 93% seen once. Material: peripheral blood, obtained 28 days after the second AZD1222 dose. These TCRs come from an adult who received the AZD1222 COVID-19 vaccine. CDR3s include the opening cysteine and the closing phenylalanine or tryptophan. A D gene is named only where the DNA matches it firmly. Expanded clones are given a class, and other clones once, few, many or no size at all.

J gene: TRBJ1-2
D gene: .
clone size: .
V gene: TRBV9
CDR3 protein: CASETPAYGYTF
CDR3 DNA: TGTGCCAGCGAGACACCGGCCTATGGCTACACCTTC

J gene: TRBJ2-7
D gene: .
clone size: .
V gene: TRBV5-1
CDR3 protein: CASSWDFSSYEQYF
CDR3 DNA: TGCGCCAGCAGCTGGGACTTCAGCTCCTACGAGCAGTACTTC

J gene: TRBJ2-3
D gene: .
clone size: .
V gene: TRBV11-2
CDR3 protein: CASSLQVSRDHTQYF
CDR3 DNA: TGTGCCAGCAGCTTACAAGTCAGCCGGGACCATACGCAGTATTTT

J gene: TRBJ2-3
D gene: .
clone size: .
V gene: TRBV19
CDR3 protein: CASSPLRTLADTQYF
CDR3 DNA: TGTGCCAGTAGCCCCCTGAGGACCTTGGCCGATACGCAGTATTTT

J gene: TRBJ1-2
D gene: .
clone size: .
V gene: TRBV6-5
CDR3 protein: CASSSDRLHGYTF
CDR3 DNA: TGTGCCAGCAGTTCTGACAGGCTCCATGGCTACACCTTC

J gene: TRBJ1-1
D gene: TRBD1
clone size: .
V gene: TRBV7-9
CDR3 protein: CASSLGQVELNTEAFF
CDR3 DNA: TGTGCCAGCAGCCTCGGACAGGTCGAGTTGAACACTGAAGCTTTCTTT

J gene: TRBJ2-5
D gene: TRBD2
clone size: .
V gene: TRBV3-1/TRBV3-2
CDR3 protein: CASSRHREAKTQYF
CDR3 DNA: TGTGCCAGCAGCCGCCATCGGGAGGCGAAGACCCAGTACTTC

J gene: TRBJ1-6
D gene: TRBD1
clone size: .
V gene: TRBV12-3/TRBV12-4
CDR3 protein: CASSGTGISPLHF
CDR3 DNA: TGTGCCAGCAGCGGGACAGGAATCTCACCCCTCCACTTT

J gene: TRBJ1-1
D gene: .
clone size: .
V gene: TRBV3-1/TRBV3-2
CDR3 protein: CASSQGGNTEAFF
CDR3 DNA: TGTGCCAGCAGCCAAGGGGGAAACACTGAAGCTTTCTTT

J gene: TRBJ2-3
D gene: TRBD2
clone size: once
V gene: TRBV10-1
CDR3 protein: CASSDPGLAGDVDTQYF
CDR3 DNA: TGCGCCAGCAGTGACCCGGGACTAGCGGGAGATGTAGATACGCAGTATTTT

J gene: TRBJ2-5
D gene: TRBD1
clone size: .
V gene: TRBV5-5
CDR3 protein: CASSWDRGHETQYF
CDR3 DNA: TGTGCCAGCAGCTGGGACAGGGGGCACGAGACCCAGTACTTC

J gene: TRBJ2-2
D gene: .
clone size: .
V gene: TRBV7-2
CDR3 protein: CASSLEWKQNTGELFF
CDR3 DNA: TGTGCCAGCAGCTTAGAGTGGAAGCAGAACACCGGGGAGCTGTTTTTT

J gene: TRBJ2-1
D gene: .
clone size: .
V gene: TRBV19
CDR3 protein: CASTDPAGHDNEQFF
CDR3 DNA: TGTGCCAGTACCGACCCCGCGGGACACGACAATGAGCAGTTCTTC

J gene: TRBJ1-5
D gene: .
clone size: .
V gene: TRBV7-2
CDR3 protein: CASSLGQSSNQPQHF
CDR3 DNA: TGTGCCAGCAGCTTAGGGCAATCGAGCAATCAGCCCCAGCATTTT

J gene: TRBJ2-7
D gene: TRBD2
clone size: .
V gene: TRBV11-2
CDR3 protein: CASSLGLLAGGPHEQYF
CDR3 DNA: TGTGCCAGCAGCTTAGGCCTACTAGCGGGAGGGCCCCACGAGCAGTACTTC

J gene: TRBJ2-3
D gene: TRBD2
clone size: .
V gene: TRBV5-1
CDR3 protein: CASSLVSGRGTDTQYF
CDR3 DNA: TGCGCCAGCAGCTTGGTTAGCGGGAGAGGGACAGATACGCAGTATTTT

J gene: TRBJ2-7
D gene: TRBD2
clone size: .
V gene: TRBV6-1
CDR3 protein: CASSGGTSGSLPYEQYF
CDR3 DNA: TGTGCCAGCAGTGGTGGGACTAGCGGGAGCCTCCCCTACGAGCAGTACTTC

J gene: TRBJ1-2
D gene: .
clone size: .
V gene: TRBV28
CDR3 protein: CASTPPWTEPKGYTF
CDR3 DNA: TGTGCCAGCACCCCTCCGTGGACCGAACCTAAGGGCTACACCTTC

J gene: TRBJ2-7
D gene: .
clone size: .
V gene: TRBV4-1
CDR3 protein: CASSQGALGNEQYF
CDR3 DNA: TGCGCCAGCAGCCAAGGGGCCCTTGGGAACGAGCAGTACTTC

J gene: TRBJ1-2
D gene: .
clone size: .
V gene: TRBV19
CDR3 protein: CASSAGAPPNYGYTF
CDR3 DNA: TGTGCCAGTAGTGCAGGGGCTCCCCCTAACTATGGCTACACCTTC

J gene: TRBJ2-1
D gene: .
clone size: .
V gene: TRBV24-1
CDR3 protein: CATSETGLYNEQFF
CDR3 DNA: TGTGCCACCAGTGAGACAGGTCTGTACAATGAGCAGTTCTTC

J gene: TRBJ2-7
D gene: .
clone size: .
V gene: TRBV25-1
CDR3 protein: CASSDMARGGEQYF
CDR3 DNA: TGTGCCAGCAGTGATATGGCGAGGGGGGGCGAGCAGTACTTC

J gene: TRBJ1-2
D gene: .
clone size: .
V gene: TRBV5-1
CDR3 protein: CASSLEGQGYGYTF
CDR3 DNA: TGCGCCAGCAGCTTGGAGGGGCAGGGCTATGGCTACACCTTC

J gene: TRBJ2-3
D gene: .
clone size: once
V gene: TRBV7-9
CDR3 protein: CASSLQGWDTQYF
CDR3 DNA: TGTGCCAGCAGCTTACAGGGATGGGATACGCAGTATTTT

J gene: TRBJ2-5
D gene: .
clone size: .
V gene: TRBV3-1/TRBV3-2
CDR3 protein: CASSPGLQGTQYF
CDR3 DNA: TGTGCCAGCAGCCCGGGACTTCAGGGGACCCAGTACTTC

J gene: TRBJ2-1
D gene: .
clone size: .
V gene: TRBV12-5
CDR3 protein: CASGLAVGNEQFF
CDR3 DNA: TGTGCTAGTGGTTTGGCGGTAGGCAATGAGCAGTTCTTC

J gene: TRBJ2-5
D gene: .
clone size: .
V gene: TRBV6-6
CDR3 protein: CASSHLTLERPPKYF
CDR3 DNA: TGTGCCAGCAGTCACCTTACCCTGGAGCGACCCCCAAAGTACTTC

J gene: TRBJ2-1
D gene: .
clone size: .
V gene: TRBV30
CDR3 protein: CAWSGQRQASSYNEQFF
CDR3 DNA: TGTGCCTGGAGTGGCCAAAGACAGGCCAGCTCCTACAATGAGCAGTTCTTC

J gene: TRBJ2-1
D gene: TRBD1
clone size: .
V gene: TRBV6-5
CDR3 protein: CASTRDRGYNEQFF
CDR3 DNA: TGTGCCAGCACCCGGGACAGAGGGTACAATGAGCAGTTCTTC

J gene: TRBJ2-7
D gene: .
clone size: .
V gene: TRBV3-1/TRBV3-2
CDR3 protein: CASSHLGRRGPLEQYF
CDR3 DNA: TGTGCCAGCAGCCATCTCGGCCGTAGGGGCCCTTTGGAGCAGTACTTC

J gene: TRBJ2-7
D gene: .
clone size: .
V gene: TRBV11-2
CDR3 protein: CASSPFGVPYEQYF
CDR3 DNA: TGTGCCAGCAGCCCCTTTGGAGTACCCTACGAGCAGTACTTC

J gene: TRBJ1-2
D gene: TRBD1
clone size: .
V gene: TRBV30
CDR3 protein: CAWSVQRGQGVDYGYTF
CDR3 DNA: TGTGCCTGGAGTGTACAGCGGGGACAGGGTGTCGACTATGGCTACACCTTC

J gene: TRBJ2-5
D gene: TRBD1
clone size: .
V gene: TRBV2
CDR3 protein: CASSRTNAGGRDTQYF
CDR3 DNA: TGTGCCAGCAGTAGGACGAACGCAGGGGGTCGAGACACCCAGTACTTC

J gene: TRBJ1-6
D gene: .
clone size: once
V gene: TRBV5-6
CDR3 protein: CASSFKQGLNSPLHF
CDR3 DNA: TGTGCCAGCAGCTTTAAACAGGGACTTAATTCACCCCTCCACTTT

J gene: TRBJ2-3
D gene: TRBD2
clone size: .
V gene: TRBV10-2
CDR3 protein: CASSLTSVGTDTQYF
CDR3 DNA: TGCGCCAGCAGCCTCACTAGCGTAGGTACAGATACGCAGTATTTT

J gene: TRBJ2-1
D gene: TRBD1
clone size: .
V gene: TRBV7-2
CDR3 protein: CASSSPTGDNEQFF
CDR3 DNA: TGTGCCAGCAGCTCACCGACAGGGGACAATGAGCAGTTCTTC

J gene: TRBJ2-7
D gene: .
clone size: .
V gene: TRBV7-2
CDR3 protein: CASRHTPTASYEQYF
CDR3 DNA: TGTGCCAGCAGACACACACCTACAGCGTCCTACGAGCAGTACTTC

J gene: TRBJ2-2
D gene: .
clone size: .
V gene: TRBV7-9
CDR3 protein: CASSRGDRTGELFF
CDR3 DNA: TGTGCCAGCAGCCGCGGGGATCGCACCGGGGAGCTGTTTTTT

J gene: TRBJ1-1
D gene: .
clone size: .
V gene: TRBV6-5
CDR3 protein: CASTRGANTEAFF
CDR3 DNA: TGTGCCAGCACCCGGGGTGCTAACACTGAAGCTTTCTTT

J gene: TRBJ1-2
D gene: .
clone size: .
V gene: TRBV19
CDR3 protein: CASTEKGTLTSVYGYTF
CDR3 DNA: TGTGCCAGTACCGAAAAGGGGACCCTGACTTCCGTCTATGGCTACACCTTC

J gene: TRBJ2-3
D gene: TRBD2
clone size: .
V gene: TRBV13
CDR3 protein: CASRLRGSGGTSDTQYF
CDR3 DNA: TGTGCCAGCAGATTAAGGGGTAGCGGGGGTACCTCAGATACGCAGTATTTT

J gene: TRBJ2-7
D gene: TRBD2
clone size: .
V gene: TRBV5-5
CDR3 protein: CASSLASGSGYEQYF
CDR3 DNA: TGTGCCAGCAGCTTGGCTAGCGGGAGTGGGTACGAGCAGTACTTC

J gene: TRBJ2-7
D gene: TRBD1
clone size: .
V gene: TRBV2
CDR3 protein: CASSITDRGGDEQYF
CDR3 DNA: TGTGCCAGCAGTATTACTGACAGGGGAGGCGACGAGCAGTACTTC

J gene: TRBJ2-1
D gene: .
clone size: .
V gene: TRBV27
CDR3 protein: CASSSPPGNEQFF
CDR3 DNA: TGTGCCAGCAGTTCCCCTCCCGGGAATGAGCAGTTCTTC

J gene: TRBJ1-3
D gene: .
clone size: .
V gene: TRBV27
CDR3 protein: CASSFSTGPGNTIYF
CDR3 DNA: TGTGCCAGCAGTTTTTCTACAGGGCCTGGAAACACCATATATTTT

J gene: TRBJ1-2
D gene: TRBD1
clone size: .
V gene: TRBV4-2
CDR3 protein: CASSHTPSARQGAYGYTF
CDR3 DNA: TGTGCCAGCAGCCACACTCCTTCCGCGCGACAGGGGGCCTATGGCTACACCTTC

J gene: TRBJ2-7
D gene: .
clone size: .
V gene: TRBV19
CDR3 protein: CASRKGEGSYEQYF
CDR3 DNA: TGTGCCAGTAGGAAGGGGGAAGGTTCCTACGAGCAGTACTTC

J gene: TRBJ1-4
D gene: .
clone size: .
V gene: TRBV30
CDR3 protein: CAWRSPGEVGKLFF
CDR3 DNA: TGTGCCTGGAGGAGCCCCGGGGAGGTCGGAAAACTGTTTTTT

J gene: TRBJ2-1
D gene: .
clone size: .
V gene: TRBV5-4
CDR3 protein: CASSLGRLTEYNEQFF
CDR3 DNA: TGTGCCAGCAGCTTGGGACGATTAACGGAGTACAATGAGCAGTTCTTC

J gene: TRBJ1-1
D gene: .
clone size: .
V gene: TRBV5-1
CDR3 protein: CASSLDRANTEAFF
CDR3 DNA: TGCGCCAGCAGCTTGGACAGGGCCAACACTGAAGCTTTCTTT

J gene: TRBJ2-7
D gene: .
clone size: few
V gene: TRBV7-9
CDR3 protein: CASSQGALPKGEQYF
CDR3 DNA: TGTGCCAGCAGCCAAGGGGCACTGCCAAAGGGCGAGCAGTACTTC

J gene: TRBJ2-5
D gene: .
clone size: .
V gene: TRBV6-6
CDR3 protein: CASSYSTFQETQYF
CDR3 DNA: TGTGCCAGCAGTTACTCTACGTTCCAAGAGACCCAGTACTTC

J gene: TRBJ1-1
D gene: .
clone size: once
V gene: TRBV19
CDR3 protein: CASSFARRETEAFF
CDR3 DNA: TGTGCCAGTAGTTTCGCAAGAAGAGAAACTGAAGCTTTCTTT

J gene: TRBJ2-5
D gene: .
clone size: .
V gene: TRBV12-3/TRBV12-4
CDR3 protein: CASSPDGVGTQYF
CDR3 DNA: TGTGCCAGCAGTCCTGACGGAGTAGGGACCCAGTACTTC

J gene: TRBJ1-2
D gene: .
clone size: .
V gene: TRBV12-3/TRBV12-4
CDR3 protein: CASSFHQYGYTF
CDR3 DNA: TGTGCCAGCAGTTTTCACCAGTATGGCTACACCTTC

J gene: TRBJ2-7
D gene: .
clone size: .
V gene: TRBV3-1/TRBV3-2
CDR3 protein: CASSQVRFYEQYF
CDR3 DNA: TGTGCCAGCAGCCAAGTACGGTTTTACGAGCAGTACTTC

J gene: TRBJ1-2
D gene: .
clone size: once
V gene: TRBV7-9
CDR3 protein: CASSLDTGVRGYTF
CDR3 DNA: TGTGCCAGCAGCTTAGATACAGGCGTAAGAGGCTACACCTTC

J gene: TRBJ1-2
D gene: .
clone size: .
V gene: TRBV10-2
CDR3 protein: CASSERVRNRSYGYTF
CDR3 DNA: TGCGCCAGCAGTGAGAGAGTCCGGAACAGATCATATGGCTACACCTTC